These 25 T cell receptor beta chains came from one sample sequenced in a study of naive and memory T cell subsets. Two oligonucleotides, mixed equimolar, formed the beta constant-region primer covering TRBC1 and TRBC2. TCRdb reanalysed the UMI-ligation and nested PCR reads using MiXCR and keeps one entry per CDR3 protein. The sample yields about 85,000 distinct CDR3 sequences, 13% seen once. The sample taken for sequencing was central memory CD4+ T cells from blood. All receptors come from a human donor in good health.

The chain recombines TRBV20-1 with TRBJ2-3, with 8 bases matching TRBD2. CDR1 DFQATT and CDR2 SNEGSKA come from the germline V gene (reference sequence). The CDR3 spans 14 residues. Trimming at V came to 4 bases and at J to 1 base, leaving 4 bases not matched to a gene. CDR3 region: CSATGREGTDTQYF. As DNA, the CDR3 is TGCAGTGCTACAGGGCGGGAGGGCACAGATACGCAGTATTTT.

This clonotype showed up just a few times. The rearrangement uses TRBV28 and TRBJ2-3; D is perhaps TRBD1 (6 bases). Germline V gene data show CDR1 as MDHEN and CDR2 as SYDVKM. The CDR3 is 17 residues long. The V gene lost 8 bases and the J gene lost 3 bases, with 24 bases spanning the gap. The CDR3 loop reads CASFTAGATVRTDTQYF. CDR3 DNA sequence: TGTGCCAGCTTTACTGCAGGGGCGACGGTTAGGACAGATACGCAGTATTTT.

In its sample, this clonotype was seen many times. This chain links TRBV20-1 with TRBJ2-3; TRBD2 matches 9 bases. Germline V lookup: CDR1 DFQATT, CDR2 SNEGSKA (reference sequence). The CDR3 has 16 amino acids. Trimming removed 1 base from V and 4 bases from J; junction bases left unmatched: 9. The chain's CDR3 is CSARGGGTSRPDTQYF. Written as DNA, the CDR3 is TGCAGTGCTAGAGGGGGTGGGACTAGCCGCCCAGATACGCAGTATTTT.

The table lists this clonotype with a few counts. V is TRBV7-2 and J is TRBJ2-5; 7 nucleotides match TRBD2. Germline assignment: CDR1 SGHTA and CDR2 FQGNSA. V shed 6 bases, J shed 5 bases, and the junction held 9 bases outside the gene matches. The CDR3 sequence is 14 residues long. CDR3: CASSYGGGRETQYF. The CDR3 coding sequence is TGTGCCAGCAGTTATGGGGGGGGTCGGGAGACCCAGTACTTC.

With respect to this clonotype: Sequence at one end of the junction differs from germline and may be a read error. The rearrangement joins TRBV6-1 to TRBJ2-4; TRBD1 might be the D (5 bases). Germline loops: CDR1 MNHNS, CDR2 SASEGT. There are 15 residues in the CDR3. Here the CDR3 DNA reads TGTGCCAGCAAGGGCCAGGGTAGGGCCAAAAACGTTCAGTACTTC. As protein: CASKGQGRAKNVQYF.

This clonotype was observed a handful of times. CDR3 sequence (DNA): TGTGCCAGCAGTTACGTTCCCGGGGGCCAAGAGACCCAGTACTTC. Translating gives CASSYVPGGQETQYF. The gene calls are TRBV6-5 and TRBJ2-5, with D possibly TRBD2 on 6 matching bases. From germline, CDR1 is MNHEY and CDR2 SVGAGI. The CDR3 consists of 15 residues. V was cut by 2 bases and J by 1 base, with 11 bases left in between.

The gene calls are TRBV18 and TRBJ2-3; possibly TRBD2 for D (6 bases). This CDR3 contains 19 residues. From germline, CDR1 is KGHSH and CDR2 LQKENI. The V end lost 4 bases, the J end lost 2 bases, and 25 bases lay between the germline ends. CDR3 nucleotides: TGTGCCAGCTCACGCAAAGGCGGGGTAAACCTTAGAGCCACAGATACGCAGTATTTT. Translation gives CASSRKGGVNLRATDTQYF.

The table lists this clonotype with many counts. This chain's CDR3 is CSVEKGIGLSGGSAFF. The DNA of the CDR3 is TGCAGCGTTGAAAAAGGGATTGGGCTCTCTGGGGGTTCGGCTTTCTTT. The rearrangement links TRBV29-1 to TRBJ1-1, with a tentative D call TRBD1 (5 bases). V was clipped by 2 bases and J by 11 bases, with 27 bases between them. The CDR3 is 16 amino acids. Germline V gene lookup returns CDR1 SQVTM and CDR2 ANQGSEA.

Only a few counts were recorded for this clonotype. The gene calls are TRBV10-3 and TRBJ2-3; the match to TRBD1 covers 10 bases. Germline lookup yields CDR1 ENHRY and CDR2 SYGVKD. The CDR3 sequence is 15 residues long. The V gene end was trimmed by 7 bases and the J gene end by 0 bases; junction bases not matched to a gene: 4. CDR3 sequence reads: CAITQGQGSTDTQYF. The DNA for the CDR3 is TGTGCCATCACCCAGGGACAGGGGAGCACAGATACGCAGTATTTT.

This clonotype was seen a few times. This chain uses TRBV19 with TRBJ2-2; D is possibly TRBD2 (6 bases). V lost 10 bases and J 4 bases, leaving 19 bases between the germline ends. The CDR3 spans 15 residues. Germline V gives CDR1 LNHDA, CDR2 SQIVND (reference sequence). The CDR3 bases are TGTGCCACAAAACCCCCCGGGGGTGGCACCGGGGAGCTGTTTTTT. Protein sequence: CATKPPGGGTGELFF.

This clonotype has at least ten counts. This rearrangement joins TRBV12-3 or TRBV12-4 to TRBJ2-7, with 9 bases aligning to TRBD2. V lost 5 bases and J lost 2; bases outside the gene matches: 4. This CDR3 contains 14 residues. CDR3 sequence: CASSPGLAPYEQYF. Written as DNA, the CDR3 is TGTGCCAGCAGTCCGGGACTAGCTCCCTACGAGCAGTACTTC.

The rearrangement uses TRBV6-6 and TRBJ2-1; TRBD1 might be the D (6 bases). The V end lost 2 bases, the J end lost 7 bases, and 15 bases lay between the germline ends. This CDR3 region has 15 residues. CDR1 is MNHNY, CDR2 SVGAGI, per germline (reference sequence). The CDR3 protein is CASSYVSQGSNEQFF. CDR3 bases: TGTGCCAGCAGTTACGTTTCCCAGGGGTCGAATGAGCAGTTCTTC.

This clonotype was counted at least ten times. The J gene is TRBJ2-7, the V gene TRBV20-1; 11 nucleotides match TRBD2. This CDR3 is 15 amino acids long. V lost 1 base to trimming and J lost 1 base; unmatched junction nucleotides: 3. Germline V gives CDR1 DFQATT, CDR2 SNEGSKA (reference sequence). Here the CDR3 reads CSARALAGVSYEQYF. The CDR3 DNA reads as TGCAGTGCTAGAGCACTAGCGGGAGTATCCTACGAGCAGTACTTC.

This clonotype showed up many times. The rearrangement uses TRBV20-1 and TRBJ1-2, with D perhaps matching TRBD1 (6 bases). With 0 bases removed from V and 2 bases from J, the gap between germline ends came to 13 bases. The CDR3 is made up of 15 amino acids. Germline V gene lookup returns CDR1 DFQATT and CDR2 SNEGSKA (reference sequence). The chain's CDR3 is CSARDVGQGNYGYTF. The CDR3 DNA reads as TGCAGTGCTAGAGATGTCGGGCAGGGGAACTATGGCTACACCTTC.

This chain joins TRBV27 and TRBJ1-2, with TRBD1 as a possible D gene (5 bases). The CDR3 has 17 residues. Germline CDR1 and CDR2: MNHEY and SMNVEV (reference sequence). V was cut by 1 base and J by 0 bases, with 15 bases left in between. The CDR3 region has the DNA TGTGCCAGCAGTTTATACCCCACGGGGGATACTAACTATGGCTACACCTTC. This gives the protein CASSLYPTGDTNYGYTF.

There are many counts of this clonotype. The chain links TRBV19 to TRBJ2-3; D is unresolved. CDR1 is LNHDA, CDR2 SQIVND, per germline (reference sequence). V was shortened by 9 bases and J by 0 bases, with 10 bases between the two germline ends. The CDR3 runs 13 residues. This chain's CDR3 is CASRGSSTDTQYF. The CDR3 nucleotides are TGTGCCAGCCGCGGTTCTAGCACAGATACGCAGTATTTT. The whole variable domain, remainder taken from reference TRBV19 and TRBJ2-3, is DGGITQSPKYLFRKEGQNVTLSCEQNLNHDAMYWYRQDPGQGLRLIYYSQIVNDFQKGDIAEGYSVSREKKESFPLTVTSAQKNPTAFYLCASRGSSTDTQYFGPGTRLTVL.

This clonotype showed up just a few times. CDR3 protein: CASSLAIVTPGANVLTF. Written as DNA, the CDR3 is TGTGCCAGCAGCTTAGCGATTGTTACGCCTGGGGCCAACGTCCTGACTTTC. This rearrangement joins TRBV7-2 to TRBJ2-6, with no clear D. This CDR3 contains 17 residues. Germline-derived CDR1 and CDR2 are SGHTA and FQGNSA. The germline V and J ends were trimmed by 0 bases and 2 bases, with 11 bases remaining between them.

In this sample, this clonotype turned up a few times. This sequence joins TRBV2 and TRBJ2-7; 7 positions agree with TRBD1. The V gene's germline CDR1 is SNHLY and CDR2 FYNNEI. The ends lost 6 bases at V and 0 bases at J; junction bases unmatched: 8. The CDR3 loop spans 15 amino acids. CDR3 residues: CASRPGTAISYEQYF. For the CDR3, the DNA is TGTGCCAGCAGGCCCGGGACAGCGATCTCCTACGAGCAGTACTTC.

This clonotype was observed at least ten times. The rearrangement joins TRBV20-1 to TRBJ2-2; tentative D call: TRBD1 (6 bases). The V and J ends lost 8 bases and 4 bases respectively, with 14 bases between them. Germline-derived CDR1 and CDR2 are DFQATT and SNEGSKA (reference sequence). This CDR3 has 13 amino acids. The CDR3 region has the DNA TGCAGTCTGCGCGTAGGGGGCACCGGGGAGCTGTTTTTT. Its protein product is CSLRVGGTGELFF.

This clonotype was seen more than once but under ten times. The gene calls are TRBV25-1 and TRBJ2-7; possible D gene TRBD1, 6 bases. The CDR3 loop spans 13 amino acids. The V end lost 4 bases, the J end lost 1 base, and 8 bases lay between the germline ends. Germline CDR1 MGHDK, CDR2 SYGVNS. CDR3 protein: CASSGTDSYEQYF. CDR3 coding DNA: TGTGCCAGCAGTGGGACAGATTCCTACGAGCAGTACTTC.

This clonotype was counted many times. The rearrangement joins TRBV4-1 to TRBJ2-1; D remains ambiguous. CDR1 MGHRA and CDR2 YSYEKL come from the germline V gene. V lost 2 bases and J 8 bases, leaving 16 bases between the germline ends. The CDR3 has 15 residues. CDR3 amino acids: CASSQRELTADEQFF. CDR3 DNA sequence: TGCGCCAGCAGCCAACGAGAACTGACTGCAGATGAGCAGTTCTTC.

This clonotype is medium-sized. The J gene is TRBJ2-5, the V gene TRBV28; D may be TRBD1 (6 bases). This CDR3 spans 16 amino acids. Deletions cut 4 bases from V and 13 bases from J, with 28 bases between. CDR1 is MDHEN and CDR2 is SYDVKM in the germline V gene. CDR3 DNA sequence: TGTGCCAGCAGTTCCACAGGGTTTCCAAACCTTCACGCTCCGTACTTC. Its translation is CASSSTGFPNLHAPYF.

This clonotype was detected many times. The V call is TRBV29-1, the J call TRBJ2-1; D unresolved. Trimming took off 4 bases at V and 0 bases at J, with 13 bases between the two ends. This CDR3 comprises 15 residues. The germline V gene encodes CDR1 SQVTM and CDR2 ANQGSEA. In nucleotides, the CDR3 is TGCAGCGTTGTGGGTGGGCTCCGCTCCTACAATGAGCAGTTCTTC. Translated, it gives CSVVGGLRSYNEQFF.

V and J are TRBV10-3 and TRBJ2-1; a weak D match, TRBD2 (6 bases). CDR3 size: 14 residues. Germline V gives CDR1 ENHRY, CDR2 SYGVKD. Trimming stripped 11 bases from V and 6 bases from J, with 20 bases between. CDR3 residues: CALRSGGHSNEQFF. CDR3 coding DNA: TGTGCCCTCCGGTCAGGAGGGCATAGCAATGAGCAGTTCTTC.

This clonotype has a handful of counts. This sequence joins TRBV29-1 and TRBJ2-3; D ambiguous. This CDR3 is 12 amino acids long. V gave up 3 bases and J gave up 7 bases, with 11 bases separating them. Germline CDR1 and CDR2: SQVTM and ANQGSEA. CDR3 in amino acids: CSVEVQTNTQYF. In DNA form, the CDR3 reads TGCAGCGTTGAGGTCCAAACAAATACGCAGTATTTT.